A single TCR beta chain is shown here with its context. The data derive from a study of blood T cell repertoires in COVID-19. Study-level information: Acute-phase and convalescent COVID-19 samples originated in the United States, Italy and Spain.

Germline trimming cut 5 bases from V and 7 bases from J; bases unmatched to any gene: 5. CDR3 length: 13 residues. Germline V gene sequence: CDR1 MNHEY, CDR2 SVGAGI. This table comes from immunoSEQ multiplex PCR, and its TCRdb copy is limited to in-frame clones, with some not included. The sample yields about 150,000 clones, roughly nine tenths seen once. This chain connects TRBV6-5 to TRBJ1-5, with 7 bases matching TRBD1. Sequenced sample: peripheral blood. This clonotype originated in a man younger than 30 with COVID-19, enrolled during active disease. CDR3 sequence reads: CASSTQGNQPQHF. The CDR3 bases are TGTGCCAGCAGTACACAGGGGAACCAGCCCCAGCATTTT.